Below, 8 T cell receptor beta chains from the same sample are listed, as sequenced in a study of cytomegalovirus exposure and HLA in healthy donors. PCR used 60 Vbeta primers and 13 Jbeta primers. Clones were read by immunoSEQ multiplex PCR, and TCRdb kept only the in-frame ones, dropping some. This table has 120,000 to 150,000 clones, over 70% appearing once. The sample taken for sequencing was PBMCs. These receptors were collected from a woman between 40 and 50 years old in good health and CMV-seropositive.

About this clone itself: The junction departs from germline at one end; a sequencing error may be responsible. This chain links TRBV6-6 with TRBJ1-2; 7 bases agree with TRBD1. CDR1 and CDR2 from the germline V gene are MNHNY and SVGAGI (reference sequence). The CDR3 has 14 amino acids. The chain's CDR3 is CGSSGTGVWYGYTF. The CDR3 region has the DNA TGTGGCAGCAGTGGAACAGGGGTGTGGTATGGCTACACCTTC.

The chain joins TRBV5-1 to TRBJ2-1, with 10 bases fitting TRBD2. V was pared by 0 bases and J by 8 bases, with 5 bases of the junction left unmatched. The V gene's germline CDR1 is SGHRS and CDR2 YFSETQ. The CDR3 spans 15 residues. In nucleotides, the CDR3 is TGCGCCAGCAGCTTGGTGAGCGGGGGGGCATATGAGCAGTTCTTC. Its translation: CASSLVSGGAYEQFF. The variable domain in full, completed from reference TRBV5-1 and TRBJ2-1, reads KAGVTQTPRYLIKTRGQQVTLSCSPISGHRSVSWYQQTPGQGLQFLFEYFSETQRNKGNFPGRFSGRQFSNSRSEMNVSTLELGDSALYLCASSLVSGGAYEQFFGPGTRLTVL.

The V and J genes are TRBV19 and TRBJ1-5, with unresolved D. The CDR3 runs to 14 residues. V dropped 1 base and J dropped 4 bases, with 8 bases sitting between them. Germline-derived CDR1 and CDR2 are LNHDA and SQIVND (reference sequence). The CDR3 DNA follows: TGTGCCAGTAGTATAGTCCAGGATAATCAGCCCCAGCATTTT. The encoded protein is CASSIVQDNQPQHF.

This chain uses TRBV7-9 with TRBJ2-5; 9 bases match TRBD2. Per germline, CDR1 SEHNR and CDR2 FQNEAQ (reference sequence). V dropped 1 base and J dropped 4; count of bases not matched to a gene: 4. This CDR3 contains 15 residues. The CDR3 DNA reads TGTGCCAGCAGCTTAGTGCCTAGCGGGGTAGAGACCCAGTACTTC. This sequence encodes CASSLVPSGVETQYF.

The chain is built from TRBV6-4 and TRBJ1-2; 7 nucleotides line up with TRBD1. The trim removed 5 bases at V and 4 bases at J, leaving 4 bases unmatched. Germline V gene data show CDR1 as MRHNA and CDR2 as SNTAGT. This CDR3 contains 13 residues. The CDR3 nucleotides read TGTGCCAGCAGTCTTACAGGGGCCTATGGCTACACCTTC. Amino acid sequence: CASSLTGAYGYTF.

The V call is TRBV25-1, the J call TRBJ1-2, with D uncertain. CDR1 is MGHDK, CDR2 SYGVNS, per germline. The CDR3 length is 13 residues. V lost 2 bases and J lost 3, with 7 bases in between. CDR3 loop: CASSETYHYGYTF. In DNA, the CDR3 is TGTGCCAGCAGTGAAACCTATCACTATGGCTACACCTTC.

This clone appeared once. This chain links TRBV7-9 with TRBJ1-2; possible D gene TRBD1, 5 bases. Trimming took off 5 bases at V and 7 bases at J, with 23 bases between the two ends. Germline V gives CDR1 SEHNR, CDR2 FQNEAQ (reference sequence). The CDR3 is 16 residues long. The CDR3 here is CASSPLGGLSVSGYTF. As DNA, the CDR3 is TGTGCCAGCAGCCCCCTGGGGGGGTTAAGTGTGTCTGGCTACACCTTC. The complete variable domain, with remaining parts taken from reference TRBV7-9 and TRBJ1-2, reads DTGVSQNPRHKITKRGQNVTFRCDPISEHNRLYWYRQTLGQGPEFLTYFQNEAQLEKSRLLSDRFSAERPKGSFSTLEIQRTEQGDSAMYLCASSPLGGLSVSGYTFGSGTRLTVV.

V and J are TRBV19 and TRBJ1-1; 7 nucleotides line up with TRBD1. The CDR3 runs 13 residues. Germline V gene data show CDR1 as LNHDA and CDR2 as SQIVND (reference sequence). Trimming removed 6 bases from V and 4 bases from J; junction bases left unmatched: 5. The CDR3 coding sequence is TGTGCCAGTAGAAACAGGGGTGGCACTGAAGCTTTCTTT. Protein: CASRNRGGTEAFF.